The T cell receptor (beta chain) described here comes from a study of blood T cell repertoires in COVID-19. This clone was counted once. Germline V gene sequence: CDR1 SGHDT, CDR2 YYEEEE. Germline trimming cut 6 bases from V and 5 bases from J; bases unmatched to any gene: 9. The CDR3 covers 14 residues. Measured with immunoSEQ multiplex PCR; TCRdb has only the in-frame clones, and not every one. The data show 95,000 to 150,000 clones, around 88% seen once. The chain has TRBV5-6 and TRBJ2-7; 9 positions match TRBD1. This sequence was found in a man aged 80 or over with active or convalescent COVID-19. Sequenced: peripheral blood. DNA for the CDR3: TGTGCCAGCACCTGGGGGGACAGGGTCAACGAGCAGTACTTC. Protein product: CASTWGDRVNEQYF.